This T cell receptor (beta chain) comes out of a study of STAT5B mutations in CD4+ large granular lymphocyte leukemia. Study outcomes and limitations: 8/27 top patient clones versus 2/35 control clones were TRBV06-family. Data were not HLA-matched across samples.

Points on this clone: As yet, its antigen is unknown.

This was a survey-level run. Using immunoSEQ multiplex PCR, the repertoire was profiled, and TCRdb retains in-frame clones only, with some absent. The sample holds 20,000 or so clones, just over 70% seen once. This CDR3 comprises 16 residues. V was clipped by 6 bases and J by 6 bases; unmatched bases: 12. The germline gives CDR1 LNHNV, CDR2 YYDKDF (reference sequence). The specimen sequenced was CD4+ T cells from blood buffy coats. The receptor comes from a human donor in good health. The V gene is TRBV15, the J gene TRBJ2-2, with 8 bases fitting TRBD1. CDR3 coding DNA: TGTGCCACCAGGGAGAGAATGGGGACAGGTTCCGGGGAGCTGTTTTTT. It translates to CATRERMGTGSGELFF.